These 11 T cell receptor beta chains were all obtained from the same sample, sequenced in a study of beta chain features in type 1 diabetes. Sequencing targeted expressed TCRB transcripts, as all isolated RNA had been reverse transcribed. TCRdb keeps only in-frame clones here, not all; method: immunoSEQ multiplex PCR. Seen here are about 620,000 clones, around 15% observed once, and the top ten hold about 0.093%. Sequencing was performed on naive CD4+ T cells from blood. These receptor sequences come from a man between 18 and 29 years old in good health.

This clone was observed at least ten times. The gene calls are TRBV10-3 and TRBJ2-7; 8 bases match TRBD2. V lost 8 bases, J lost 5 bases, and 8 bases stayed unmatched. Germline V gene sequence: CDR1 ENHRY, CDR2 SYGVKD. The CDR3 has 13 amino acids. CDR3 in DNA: TGTGCCATCGAGGCGGGAGGTCGGAACGAGCAGTACTTC. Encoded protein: CAIEAGGRNEQYF.

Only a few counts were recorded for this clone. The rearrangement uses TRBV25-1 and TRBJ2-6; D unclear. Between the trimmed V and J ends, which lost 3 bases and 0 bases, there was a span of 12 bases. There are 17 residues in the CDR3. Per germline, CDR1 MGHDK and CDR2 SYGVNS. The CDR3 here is CASSEVKPSSGANVLTF. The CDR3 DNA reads TGTGCCAGCAGTGAGGTCAAGCCCTCCTCTGGGGCCAACGTCCTGACTTTC.

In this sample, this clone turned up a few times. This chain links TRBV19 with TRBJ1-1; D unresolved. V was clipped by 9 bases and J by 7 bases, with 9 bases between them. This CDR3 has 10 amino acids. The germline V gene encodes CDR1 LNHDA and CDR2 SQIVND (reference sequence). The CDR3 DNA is TGTGCCAGCGTCAGCCGTGAAGCTTTCTTT. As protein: CASVSREAFF.

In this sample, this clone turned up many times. DNA for the CDR3: TGTGCCAGCAGCTTAGACAGGGAAGGGTTCTTC. Protein sequence: CASSLDREGFF. The rearrangement links TRBV7-2 to TRBJ2-1; possibly TRBD1 for D (6 bases). CDR3 size: 11 residues. Germline V CDR1 and CDR2: SGHTA, FQGNSA. V was cut by 1 base and J by 15 bases, with 10 bases left in between.

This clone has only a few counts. The CDR3 protein is CAISPGQGTDGYTF. Here the CDR3 DNA reads TGTGCCATCAGCCCCGGACAGGGGACAGATGGCTACACCTTC. The chain employs TRBV10-3 and TRBJ1-2; the match to TRBD1 covers 9 bases. CDR1 and CDR2 from the germline V gene are ENHRY and SYGVKD. The CDR3 runs to 14 residues. V shed 6 bases and J 6 bases; nucleotides not matched to a gene: 8.

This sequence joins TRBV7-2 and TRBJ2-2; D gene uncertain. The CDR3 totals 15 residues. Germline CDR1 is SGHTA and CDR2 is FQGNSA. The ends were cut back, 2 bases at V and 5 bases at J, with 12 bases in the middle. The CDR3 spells CASSLSMRSTGELFF. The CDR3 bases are TGTGCCAGCAGCTTAAGTATGAGGTCGACCGGGGAGCTGTTTTTT.

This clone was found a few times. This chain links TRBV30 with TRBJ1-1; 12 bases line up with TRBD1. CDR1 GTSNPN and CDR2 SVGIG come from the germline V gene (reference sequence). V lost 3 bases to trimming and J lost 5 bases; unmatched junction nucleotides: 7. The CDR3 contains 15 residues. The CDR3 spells CAWRAWDRGRTEAFF. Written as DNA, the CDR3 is TGTGCCTGGAGGGCTTGGGACAGGGGGCGGACTGAAGCTTTCTTT.

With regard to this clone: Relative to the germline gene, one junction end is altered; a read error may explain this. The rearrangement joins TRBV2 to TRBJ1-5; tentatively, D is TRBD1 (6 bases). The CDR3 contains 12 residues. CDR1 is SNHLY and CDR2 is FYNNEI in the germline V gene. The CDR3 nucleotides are TGTGCCAGCGCTGACAGGAGTCAGCGCCAGCATTTT. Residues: CASADRSQRQHF.

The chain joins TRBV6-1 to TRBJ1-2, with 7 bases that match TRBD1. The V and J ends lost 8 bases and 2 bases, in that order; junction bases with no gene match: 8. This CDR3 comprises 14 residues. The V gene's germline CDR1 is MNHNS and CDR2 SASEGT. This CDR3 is CASDTGQINYGYTF. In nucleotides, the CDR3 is TGTGCCAGCGATACGGGACAGATAAACTATGGCTACACCTTC.

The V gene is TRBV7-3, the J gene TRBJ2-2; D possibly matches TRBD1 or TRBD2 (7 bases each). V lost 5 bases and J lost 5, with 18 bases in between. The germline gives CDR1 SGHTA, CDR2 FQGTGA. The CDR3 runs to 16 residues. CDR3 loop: CASSPREGARTGELFF. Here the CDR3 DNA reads TGTGCCAGCAGCCCTAGGGAGGGGGCGAGGACCGGGGAGCTGTTTTTT.

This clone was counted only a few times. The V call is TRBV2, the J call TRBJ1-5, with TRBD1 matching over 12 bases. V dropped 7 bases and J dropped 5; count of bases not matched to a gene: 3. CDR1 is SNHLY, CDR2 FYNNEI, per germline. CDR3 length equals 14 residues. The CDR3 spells CASMGDRGHQPQHF. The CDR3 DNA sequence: TGTGCCAGCATGGGGGACAGGGGGCATCAGCCCCAGCATTTT.